Shown below are 23 T cell receptor beta chains from a single sample sequenced in a study of blood T cell repertoires in COVID-19. TCRdb's table, derived via immunoSEQ multiplex PCR, lists solely in-frame clones and lacks some. The repertoire holds about 340,000 clones, with approximately 86% as singletons. The material sequenced was peripheral blood. The receptors were sampled from a woman aged 60-70 years with COVID-19, enrolled during active disease.

The chain is built from TRBV9 and TRBJ1-3; 8 bases agree with TRBD1. CDR1 SGDLS and CDR2 YYNGEE come from the germline V gene. This CDR3 spans 16 amino acids. V lost 4 bases and J lost 0; bases outside the gene matches: 6. In DNA, the CDR3 is TGTGCCAGCAGCACTCAAACAGGGGGCTCTGGAAACACCATATATTTT. Its protein is CASSTQTGGSGNTIYF.

The rearrangement joins TRBV18 to TRBJ2-7; D is possibly TRBD2 (5 bases). Germline values: CDR1 KGHSH, CDR2 LQKENI. CDR3 length: 14 residues. V was trimmed by 5 bases and J by 3 bases, leaving 14 bases between them. The CDR3 nucleotides are TGTGCCAGCTCAGAGCGAGGGCAGAACTACGAGCAGTACTTC. Protein product: CASSERGQNYEQYF.

The chain links TRBV12-3 or TRBV12-4 to TRBJ2-7; a weak D match, TRBD2 (5 bases). The CDR3 totals 13 residues. Trimming stripped 7 bases from V and 1 base from J, with 11 bases between. CDR3 coding DNA: TGTGCCAGCACCCTGACGGGATCCTACGAGCAGTACTTC. This encodes CASTLTGSYEQYF.

V and J are TRBV3-1 (or the pseudogene TRBV3-2) and TRBJ1-5; 8 bases are a match to TRBD1. The germline V gene encodes CDR1 LGHDT and CDR2 YNNKEL (reference sequence). The CDR3 extends over 14 amino acids. The junction had 2 bases not matched to a gene; V was cut back by 1 base and J by 6 bases. The chain's CDR3 is CASSQGTGPQPQHF. The CDR3 nucleotides read TGTGCCAGCAGCCAAGGGACAGGGCCTCAGCCCCAGCATTTT.

This clone was counted at least ten times. The chain links TRBV11-2 to TRBJ1-6; a possible D gene is TRBD1 (5 bases). CDR1 and CDR2 (germline): SGHAT, FQNNGV. The CDR3 loop spans 17 amino acids. V lost 2 bases, J lost 7 bases, and 18 bases lay in between. This chain's CDR3 is CASSLKTGGTPNSPLHF. CDR3 DNA sequence: TGTGCCAGCAGCTTAAAAACGGGCGGGACCCCAAATTCACCCCTCCACTTT.

The chain is built from TRBV13 and TRBJ2-2; D might be TRBD1 (6 bases). CDR1 and CDR2 from the germline V gene are PRHDT and FYEKMQ (reference sequence). The CDR3 has 16 amino acids. Trimming took 5 bases from V and 3 from J, leaving 16 bases between them. The CDR3 sequence: CASSTLDSLYTGELFF. For the CDR3, the DNA is TGTGCCAGCAGCACTTTGGACAGTTTATACACCGGGGAGCTGTTTTTT. Variable domain in full (rest from reference TRBV13 and TRBJ2-2): AAGVIQSPRHLIKEKRETATLKCYPIPRHDTVYWYQQGPGQDPQFLISFYEKMQSDKGSIPDRFSAQQFSDYHSELNMSSLELGDSALYFCASSTLDSLYTGELFFGEGSRLTVL.

The V gene is TRBV9, the J gene TRBJ1-5; TRBD1 aligns across 7 bases. J lost 2 bases, V lost 3 bases, and 2 bases had no gene match. Germline loops: CDR1 SGDLS, CDR2 YYNGEE. The length of the CDR3 is 14 residues. The DNA for the CDR3 is TGTGCCAGCAGCGCGGGGACAGGCAATCAGCCCCAGCATTTT. As protein: CASSAGTGNQPQHF. Variable domain in full (rest from reference TRBV9 and TRBJ1-5): DSGVTQTPKHLITATGQRVTLRCSPRSGDLSVYWYQQSLDQGLQFLIQYYNGEERAKGNILERFSAQQFPDLHSELNLSSLELGDSALYFCASSAGTGNQPQHFGDGTRLSIL.

This clone was picked up one time. The chain is built from TRBV21-1 and TRBJ1-1; the table's TRBD1 call for D was not verified on the DNA. TRBV21-1 is a known pseudogene. The CDR3 is 18 amino acids. The CDR3 here is CASSKTPTIHQGNTEAFF. The CDR3 DNA sequence: TGTGCCAGCAGCAAAACACCCACTATCCACCAGGGGAACACTGAAGCTTTCTTT.

The gene calls are TRBV11-2 and TRBJ2-2, with a possible D match to TRBD1 (6 bases). The length of the CDR3 is 13 residues. From germline, CDR1 is SGHAT and CDR2 FQNNGV. V lost 4 bases to trimming and J lost 4 bases, with 7 bases between them. CDR3 loop: CASSSDSTGELFF. DNA for the CDR3: TGTGCCAGCAGCTCGGACAGCACCGGGGAGCTGTTTTTT. Together with reference TRBV11-2 and TRBJ2-2, the CDR3 gives the full variable domain: EAGVAQSPRYKIIEKRQSVAFWCNPISGHATLYWYQQILGQGPKLLIQFQNNGVVDDSQLPKDRFSAERLKGVDSTLKIQPAKLEDSAVYLCASSSDSTGELFFGEGSRLTVL.

Of note for this clone: This CDR3 is also generated by other DNA sequences in the sample. The chain has TRBV9 and TRBJ2-7, with 10 bases fitting TRBD2. The CDR3 extends over 15 amino acids. Germline CDR1 SGDLS, CDR2 YYNGEE. The ends lost 0 bases at V and 2 bases at J; junction bases unmatched: 2. CDR3 amino acids: CASSVGTSGAYEQYF. The CDR3 DNA sequence: TGTGCCAGCAGCGTAGGGACTAGCGGAGCCTACGAGCAGTACTTC.

The CDR3 is CASSFTGGRTEAFF. CDR3 DNA: TGTGCCAGCAGTTTCACAGGGGGCAGGACTGAAGCTTTCTTT. This rearrangement joins TRBV6-5 to TRBJ1-1, with 9 bases fitting TRBD1. Germline CDR1 reads MNHEY; CDR2 reads SVGAGI. The J segment lost 5 bases and the V segment lost 4 bases, leaving 5 bases of the junction unmatched. The CDR3 sequence is 14 residues long.

This chain uses TRBV24-1 with TRBJ2-7, with 9 positions matching TRBD1. Germline V gives CDR1 KGHDR, CDR2 SFDVKD. V was pared by 4 bases and J by 7 bases, with 10 bases of the junction left unmatched. The CDR3 consists of 15 residues. The DNA of the CDR3 is TGTGCCACCAGTGACAGACAGGGGGGGGAGTGGGAGCAGTACTTC. Translation gives CATSDRQGGEWEQYF.

The V gene is TRBV29-1, the J gene TRBJ2-3; TRBD1 might be the D (6 bases). V was cut by 6 bases and J by 3 bases, with 13 bases left in between. Looked up from germline, CDR1 is SQVTM and CDR2 is ANQGSEA. CDR3 length equals 13 residues. The CDR3 loop reads CSVAGQLTDTQYF. The CDR3 DNA is TGCAGCGTCGCCGGACAGCTTACAGATACGCAGTATTTT.

This chain connects TRBV2 to TRBJ2-3, with TRBD2 identical over 15 bases. The CDR3 has 17 residues. With V trimmed by 6 bases and J by 3 bases, 7 bases remained unmatched. The V gene's germline CDR1 is SNHLY and CDR2 FYNNEI. As DNA, the CDR3 is TGTGCCAGCAGGCGCACAGGGACTAGCGGGGGGACAGATACGCAGTATTTT. Encoded protein: CASRRTGTSGGTDTQYF.

The CDR3 nucleotides read TGTGCCAGTAGTATAGAGCGGGCGACAGGGGGGGACTATGGCTACACCTTC. Translating gives CASSIERATGGDYGYTF. The chain combines TRBV19 with TRBJ1-2; the match to TRBD1 covers 9 bases. Germline CDR1 LNHDA, CDR2 SQIVND (reference sequence). The CDR3 is 17 residues long. V shed 0 bases, J shed 3 bases, and the junction held 8 bases outside the gene matches.

V is TRBV25-1 and J is TRBJ2-1, with D perhaps TRBD1 (6 bases). The CDR3 is 12 amino acids. Germline V gives CDR1 MGHDK, CDR2 SYGVNS. The V and J ends lost 2 bases and 9 bases respectively, with 8 bases between them. The CDR3, as DNA: TGTGCCAGCAGTGAACAGGGGTTTGAGCAGTTCTTC. Protein: CASSEQGFEQFF.

The V call is TRBV27, the J call TRBJ2-1, with D hard to call. Trimming shortened V by 5 bases and J by 8 bases, and 10 bases separated the two germline ends. Germline lookup yields CDR1 MNHEY and CDR2 SMNVEV (reference sequence). The CDR3 has 12 residues. CDR3 residues: CASSAYMHEQFF. CDR3 nucleotide sequence: TGTGCCAGCAGTGCCTATATGCATGAGCAGTTCTTC.

This rearrangement joins TRBV3-1 (or the pseudogene TRBV3-2) to TRBJ2-7; possibly TRBD1 for D (5 bases). V was clipped by 0 bases and J by 3 bases, with 12 bases between them. Germline V gene data show CDR1 as LGHDT and CDR2 as YNNKEL (reference sequence). This CDR3 contains 15 residues. This CDR3 is CASSQDWAGFYEQYF. CDR3 coding DNA: TGTGCCAGCAGCCAAGACTGGGCAGGGTTCTACGAGCAGTACTTC.

The V call is TRBV7-3, the J call TRBJ1-1; maybe TRBD1 (5 bases). The V gene lost 5 bases and the J gene lost 1 base, with 8 bases spanning the gap. Germline assignment: CDR1 SGHTA and CDR2 FQGTGA. The CDR3 sequence is 13 residues long. CDR3 residues: CASSQGENTEAFF. The CDR3 nucleotides read TGTGCCAGCAGCCAAGGGGAGAACACTGAAGCTTTCTTT.

This clone was recorded only once. The chain recombines TRBV5-1 with TRBJ1-2; D gene unclear. CDR1 and CDR2 (germline): SGHRS, YFSETQ. The CDR3 is made up of 18 amino acids. V was shortened by 4 bases and J by 2 bases, with 24 bases between the two germline ends. In nucleotides, the CDR3 is TGCGCCAGCAGCCCGGATTTAGGCGGAACACTAAAAAACTATGGCTACACCTTC. It encodes CASSPDLGGTLKNYGYTF.

The chain uses TRBV10-3 and TRBJ2-5; 7 bases are a match to TRBD1. CDR1 ENHRY and CDR2 SYGVKD come from the germline V gene. V lost 4 bases and J lost 1; bases outside the gene matches: 6. The length of the CDR3 is 15 residues. The CDR3 sequence: CAISVKTGFQETQYF. The CDR3 nucleotides are TGTGCCATCAGTGTCAAGACAGGGTTCCAAGAGACCCAGTACTTC.

J is TRBJ2-1 and V is TRBV24-1; possible D gene TRBD1, 6 bases. This CDR3 has 16 amino acids. Per the germline V gene, CDR1 is KGHDR and CDR2 is SFDVKD. Between the trimmed V and J ends, which lost 5 bases and 9 bases, there was a span of 22 bases. The CDR3 bases are TGTGCCACCAGTGGTGAACAGGGCAAGTACACAGGTGAGCAGTTCTTC. It is translated as CATSGEQGKYTGEQFF.

This clone occurred once. Additional DNA sequences in this sample encode the identical CDR3. The V and J genes are TRBV27 and TRBJ1-1, with D maybe TRBD1 (6 bases). Germline CDR1 is MNHEY and CDR2 is SMNVEV (reference sequence). The V end lost 2 bases, the J end lost 0 bases, and 7 bases lay between the germline ends. The CDR3 runs to 14 residues. The CDR3: CASSLDRLNTEAFF. CDR3 sequence (DNA): TGTGCCAGCAGTTTAGACAGGCTGAACACTGAAGCTTTCTTT.